One sample yielded the 22 T cell receptor beta chains listed below, sequenced in a study of T cells after yellow fever vaccination. Each CDR3 protein gets one entry after TCRdb re-called the 5' RACE reads with MiXCR. The sample has about 320,000 distinct CDR3 sequences, around 4.3% seen once. This material consisted of PBMCs, taken 15 days after the yellow fever booster vaccination. Receptors were obtained from a man younger than 35 who received the YFV17D yellow fever vaccine.

V and J are TRBV20-1 and TRBJ2-7, with 7 bases aligning to TRBD1. With V trimmed by 2 bases and J by 5 bases, 6 bases remained unmatched. The CDR3 covers 13 residues. CDR1 is DFQATT, CDR2 SNEGSKA, per germline (reference sequence). The CDR3 DNA reads as TGCAGTGCTAGACGAGGGGGCGGCCACGAGCAGTACTTC. It specifies CSARRGGGHEQYF.

The rearrangement links TRBV2 to TRBJ1-4; 7 bases line up with TRBD1. The CDR3 has 14 amino acids. Per the germline V gene, CDR1 is SNHLY and CDR2 is FYNNEI. Losses at the gene ends were 6 bases for V and 8 bases for J; bases not matched to a gene: 9. The CDR3 nucleotides read TGTGCCAGCAGGGAGACAGGGCAGGAGGAAAAACTGTTTTTT. It yields the protein CASRETGQEEKLFF. The variable domain in full, with the rest retrieved from reference TRBV2 and TRBJ1-4, is EPEVTQTPSHQVTQMGQEVILRCVPISNHLYFYWYRQILGQKVEFLVSFYNNEISEKSEIFDDQFSVERPDGSNFTLKIRSTKLEDSAMYFCASRETGQEEKLFFGSGTQLSVL.

This clonotype came up many times. V usage is TRBV4-3 and J usage is TRBJ1-5; no clear D gene. The length of the CDR3 is 17 residues. CDR1 and CDR2 (germline): LGHNA, YSLEER. V shed 4 bases and J shed 1 base, with 17 bases lying between them. The CDR3 reads CASSPRDGPKSNQPQHF. In DNA form, the CDR3 reads TGCGCCAGCAGCCCTAGAGACGGCCCGAAGAGCAATCAGCCCCAGCATTTT.

The rearrangement uses TRBV6-5 and TRBJ2-1; unclear D gene. Trimming took off 0 bases at V and 9 bases at J, with 12 bases between the two ends. The CDR3 runs to 14 residues. In germline, CDR1 is MNHEY, CDR2 SVGAGI. CDR3 residues: CASSYSAAWGEQFF. CDR3 sequence (DNA): TGTGCCAGCAGTTACTCGGCAGCTTGGGGTGAGCAGTTCTTC.

V and J are TRBV25-1 and TRBJ2-3; maybe TRBD2 (6 bases). Germline V CDR1 and CDR2: MGHDK, SYGVNS. The CDR3 extends over 23 amino acids. V shed 1 base and J shed 0 bases, with 32 bases lying between them. This CDR3 is CASSESRSSRIPTTGTSTDTQYF. The CDR3 DNA is TGTGCCAGCAGTGAATCGCGTTCGAGTCGAATTCCGACCACCGGGACTAGCACAGATACGCAGTATTTT. Full variable domain (remainder filled in from reference TRBV25-1 and TRBJ2-3): EADIYQTPRYLVIGTGKKITLECSQTMGHDKMYWYQQDPGMELHLIHYSYGVNSTEKGDLSSESTVSRIRTEHFPLTLESARPSHTSQYLCASSESRSSRIPTTGTSTDTQYFGPGTRLTVL.

This clonotype was counted many times. The V and J genes are TRBV6-6 and TRBJ2-7; 7 bases fit TRBD2. The CDR3 totals 14 residues. V lost 5 bases, J lost 0 bases, and 4 bases stayed unmatched. The V gene's germline CDR1 is MNHNY and CDR2 SVGAGI (reference sequence). Here the CDR3 reads CASSPSGSSYEQYF. CDR3 nucleotide sequence: TGTGCCAGCAGTCCTAGCGGAAGCTCCTACGAGCAGTACTTC.

The V and J genes are TRBV4-3 and TRBJ2-3, with a possible D match to TRBD2 (6 bases). The CDR3 consists of 16 residues. Germline CDR1 reads LGHNA; CDR2 reads YSLEER. Trimming removed 0 bases at V and 0 bases at J, with 10 bases between. The CDR3 region has the DNA TGCGCCAGCAGCCAAGATGACGGGGGAAGCACAGATACGCAGTATTTT. Translating gives CASSQDDGGSTDTQYF.

This chain uses TRBV6-2 or TRBV6-3 with TRBJ2-5, with 7 bases lining up with TRBD2. CDR3 length: 14 residues. Germline CDR1 and CDR2: MNHEY and SVGEGT. The junction had 7 bases not matched to a gene; V was cut back by 5 bases and J by 4 bases. The CDR3 DNA sequence: TGTGCCAGCAGTCAAGGGACTATGGGAGAGACCCAGTACTTC. As protein: CASSQGTMGETQYF.

This clonotype showed up just a few times. The chain links TRBV5-4 to TRBJ1-3; D is undetermined. The germline gives CDR1 SGHNT, CDR2 YYREEE (reference sequence). The CDR3 spans 16 residues. V shed 4 bases and J shed 0 bases, with 14 bases lying between them. The CDR3 spells CASSMGMRDSGNTIYF. The DNA for the CDR3 is TGTGCCAGCAGCATGGGGATGCGGGACTCTGGAAACACCATATATTTT.

The genes are TRBV5-1 and TRBJ2-3; tentatively, D is TRBD2 (6 bases). The CDR3 spans 16 residues. CDR1 and CDR2 (germline): SGHRS, YFSETQ. V gave up 2 bases and J gave up 0 bases, with 13 bases separating them. The DNA of the CDR3 is TGCGCCAGCAGCTTTGGAGCGGGCGCTAGCACAGATACGCAGTATTTT. It encodes CASSFGAGASTDTQYF.

The table lists this clonotype with a few counts. The chain has TRBV12-3 or TRBV12-4 and TRBJ1-6; D uncertain. V was cut by 6 bases and J by 13 bases, with 10 bases left in between. This CDR3 is 11 amino acids long. The CDR3 nucleotides read TGTGCCAGCAGGAAAGTCGGGCCCCTCCACTTT. This sequence encodes CASRKVGPLHF.

This clonotype was counted only a few times. The chain employs TRBV5-1 and TRBJ2-7, with 10 bases lining up with TRBD1. Germline V lookup: CDR1 SGHRS, CDR2 YFSETQ. V lost 3 bases, J lost 5 bases, and 5 bases stayed unmatched. This CDR3 has 14 residues. CDR3 region: CASSWGQGSHEQYF. The DNA of the CDR3 is TGCGCCAGCAGCTGGGGACAGGGGTCCCACGAGCAGTACTTC.

This clonotype was counted ten times or more. V is TRBV5-1 and J is TRBJ1-1, with D uncertain. CDR3 length: 14 residues. In germline, CDR1 is SGHRS, CDR2 YFSETQ. V dropped 0 bases and J dropped 5 bases, with 11 bases sitting between them. The DNA of the CDR3 is TGCGCCAGCAGCTTGGAGGCTGCGCGGACTGAAGCTTTCTTT. It yields the protein CASSLEAARTEAFF.

This chain connects TRBV6-2 or TRBV6-3 to TRBJ1-1; weak D call: TRBD1 (5 bases). With 8 bases removed from V and 5 bases from J, the gap between germline ends came to 12 bases. Per the germline V gene, CDR1 is MNHEY and CDR2 is SVGEGT. The CDR3 spans 12 residues. The CDR3 DNA is TGTGCCAGCGGCGGGGGAGGAACTGAAGCTTTCTTT. It codes for CASGGGGTEAFF.

This clonotype was picked up many times. The chain couples TRBV29-1 to TRBJ2-3, with a tentative D call TRBD2 (6 bases). The CDR3 is made up of 14 amino acids. Trimming shortened V by 3 bases and J by 1 base, and 11 bases separated the two germline ends. Germline assignment: CDR1 SQVTM and CDR2 ANQGSEA. The CDR3 DNA reads as TGCAGCGTTGACGGCGGGGAAGGCACAGATACGCAGTATTTT. This gives the protein CSVDGGEGTDTQYF.

The gene calls are TRBV6-2 or TRBV6-3 and TRBJ1-5; maybe TRBD1 (6 bases). The CDR3 runs to 13 residues. Germline V gives CDR1 MNHEY, CDR2 SVGEGT. V lost 7 bases, J lost 5 bases, and 12 bases lay in between. The DNA of the CDR3 is TGTGCCAGCACCCAGGGGCTTTATCAGCCCCAGCATTTT. As protein: CASTQGLYQPQHF.

This clonotype turned up a few times. The V call is TRBV25-1, the J call TRBJ1-6; TRBD1 might be the D (6 bases). This CDR3 region has 14 residues. V was pared by 4 bases and J by 6 bases, with 10 bases between. Germline V CDR1 and CDR2: MGHDK, SYGVNS. CDR3 sequence reads: CASSGWTANSPLHF. As DNA, the CDR3 is TGTGCCAGCAGTGGGTGGACAGCTAATTCACCCCTCCACTTT. Combining the CDR3 with reference TRBV25-1 and TRBJ1-6 gives the whole variable domain EADIYQTPRYLVIGTGKKITLECSQTMGHDKMYWYQQDPGMELHLIHYSYGVNSTEKGDLSSESTVSRIRTEHFPLTLESARPSHTSQYLCASSGWTANSPLHFGNGTRLTVT.

This clonotype came up a few times. CDR3 sequence (DNA): TGTGCCAGCTCACCACCCGGGTCCCGGGAGACCCAGTACTTC. The encoded protein is CASSPPGSRETQYF. This chain uses TRBV18 with TRBJ2-5; D gene ambiguous. V was shortened by 0 bases and J by 5 bases, with 10 bases between the two germline ends. Per the germline V gene, CDR1 is KGHSH and CDR2 is LQKENI. This CDR3 spans 14 amino acids.

This clonotype showed up many times. The rearrangement joins TRBV5-6 to TRBJ1-5; TRBD1 is a possible D gene (6 bases). The CDR3 extends over 16 amino acids. V lost 0 bases and J lost 2, with 12 bases in between. CDR1 and CDR2 (germline): SGHDT, YYEEEE. For the CDR3, the DNA is TGTGCCAGCAGCTTGGGTGCGGGGGCTCGCAATCAGCCCCAGCATTTT. It encodes CASSLGAGARNQPQHF.

This rearrangement joins TRBV6-5 to TRBJ2-1, with 9 positions matching TRBD1. CDR3 length equals 16 residues. Per germline, CDR1 MNHEY and CDR2 SVGAGI. V shed 6 bases and J 7 bases; nucleotides not matched to a gene: 13. The CDR3, as DNA: TGTGCCAGCAGCCTTTCCGGGACAGGGAGCGGGAATGAGCAGTTCTTC. This translates into CASSLSGTGSGNEQFF.

This sequence joins TRBV18 and TRBJ2-5; D perhaps matches TRBD1 (6 bases). The CDR3 has 14 amino acids. Germline lookup yields CDR1 KGHSH and CDR2 LQKENI. V was clipped by 0 bases and J by 4 bases, with 9 bases between them. The CDR3 bases are TGTGCCAGCTCACCACCCAGGGGTCCAGAGACCCAGTACTTC. As protein: CASSPPRGPETQYF.

This clonotype appeared a few times. The genes are TRBV11-2 and TRBJ1-2; the D is unclear. V was cut by 0 bases and J by 8 bases, with 13 bases left in between. CDR3 length: 14 amino acids. CDR1 and CDR2 (germline): SGHAT, FQNNGV. This CDR3 is CASSLETPALGYTF. DNA of the CDR3: TGTGCCAGCAGCTTAGAGACACCAGCTTTGGGCTACACCTTC.